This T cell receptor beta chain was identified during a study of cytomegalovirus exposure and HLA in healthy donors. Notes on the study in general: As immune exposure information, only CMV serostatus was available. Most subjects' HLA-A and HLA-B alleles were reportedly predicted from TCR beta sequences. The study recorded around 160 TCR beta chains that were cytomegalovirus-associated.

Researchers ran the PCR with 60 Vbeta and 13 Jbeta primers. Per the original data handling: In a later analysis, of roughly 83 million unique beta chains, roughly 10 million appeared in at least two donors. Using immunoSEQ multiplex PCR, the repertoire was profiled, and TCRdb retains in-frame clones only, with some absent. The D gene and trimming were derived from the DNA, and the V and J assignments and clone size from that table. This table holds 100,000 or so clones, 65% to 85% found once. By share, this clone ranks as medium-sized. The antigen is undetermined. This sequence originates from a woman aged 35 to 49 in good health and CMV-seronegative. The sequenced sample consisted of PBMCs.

CDR3 amino acids: CASSLEPTGTVETQYF. The CDR3 coding sequence is TGTGCCAGCAGCTTGGAACCGACAGGTACGGTGGAGACCCAGTACTTC. The gene calls are TRBV5-6 and TRBJ2-5; possible D gene TRBD1, 6 bases. This CDR3 region has 16 residues. Trimming left V 0 bases short and J 5 bases short, with 17 bases between. Germline V gene sequence: CDR1 SGHDT, CDR2 YYEEEE. Full variable domain (outside the CDR3, taken from reference TRBV5-6 and TRBJ2-5): DAGVTQSPTHLIKTRGQQVTLRCSPKSGHDTVSWYQQALGQGPQFIFQYYEEEERQRGNFPDRFSGHQFPNYSSELNVNALLLGDSALYLCASSLEPTGTVETQYFGPGTRLLVL.